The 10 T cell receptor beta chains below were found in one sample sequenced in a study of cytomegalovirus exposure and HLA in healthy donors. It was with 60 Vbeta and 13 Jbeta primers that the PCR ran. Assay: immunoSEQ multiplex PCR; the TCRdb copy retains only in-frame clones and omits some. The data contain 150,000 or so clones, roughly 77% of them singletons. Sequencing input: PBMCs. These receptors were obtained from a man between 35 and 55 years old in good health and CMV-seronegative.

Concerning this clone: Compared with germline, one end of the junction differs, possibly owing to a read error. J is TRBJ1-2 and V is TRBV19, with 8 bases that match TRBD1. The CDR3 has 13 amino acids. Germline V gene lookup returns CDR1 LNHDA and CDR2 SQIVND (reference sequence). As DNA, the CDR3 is TGTGCCGGTAGACAGGGGTCCAACTATGGCTACACCTTC. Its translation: CAGRQGSNYGYTF.

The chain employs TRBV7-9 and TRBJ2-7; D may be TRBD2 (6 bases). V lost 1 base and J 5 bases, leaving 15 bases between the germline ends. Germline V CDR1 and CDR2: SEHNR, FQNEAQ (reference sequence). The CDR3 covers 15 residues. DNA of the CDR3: TGTGCCAGCAGCTTAGAGGAGGGTCTTGCCGACGAGCAGTACTTC. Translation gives CASSLEEGLADEQYF.

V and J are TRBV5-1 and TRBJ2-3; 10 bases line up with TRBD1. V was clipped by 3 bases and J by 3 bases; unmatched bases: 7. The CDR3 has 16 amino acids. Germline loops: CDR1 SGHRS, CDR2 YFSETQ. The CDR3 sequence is CASSSRDRGGTDTQYF. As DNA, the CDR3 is TGCGCCAGCAGCTCCCGGGACAGGGGAGGGACAGATACGCAGTATTTT.

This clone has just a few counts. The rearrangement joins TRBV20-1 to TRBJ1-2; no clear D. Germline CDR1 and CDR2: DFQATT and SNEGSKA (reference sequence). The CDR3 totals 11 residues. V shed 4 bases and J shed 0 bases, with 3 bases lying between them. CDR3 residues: CSATANYGYTF. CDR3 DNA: TGCAGTGCTACAGCTAACTATGGCTACACCTTC.

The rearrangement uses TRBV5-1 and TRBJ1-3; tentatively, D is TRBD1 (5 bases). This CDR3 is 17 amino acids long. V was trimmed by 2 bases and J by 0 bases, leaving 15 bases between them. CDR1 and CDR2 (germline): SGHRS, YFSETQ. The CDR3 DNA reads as TGCGCCAGCAGCTTCGGGGGACTACGGGACTCTGGAAACACCATATATTTT. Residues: CASSFGGLRDSGNTIYF.

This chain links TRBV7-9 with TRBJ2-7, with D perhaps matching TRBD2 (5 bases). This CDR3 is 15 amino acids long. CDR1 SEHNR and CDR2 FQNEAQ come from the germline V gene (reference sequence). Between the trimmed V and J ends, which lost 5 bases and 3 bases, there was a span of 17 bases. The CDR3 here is CASSPRGGRDYEQYF. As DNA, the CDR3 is TGTGCCAGCAGCCCGCGAGGCGGCCGGGACTACGAGCAGTACTTC.

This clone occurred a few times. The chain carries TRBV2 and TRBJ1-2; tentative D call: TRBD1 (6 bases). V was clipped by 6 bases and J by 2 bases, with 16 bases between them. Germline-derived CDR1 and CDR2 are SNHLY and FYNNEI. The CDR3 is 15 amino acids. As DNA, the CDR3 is TGTGCCAGCAGGAGAGCGAGGACAGCAAACTATGGCTACACCTTC. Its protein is CASRRARTANYGYTF.

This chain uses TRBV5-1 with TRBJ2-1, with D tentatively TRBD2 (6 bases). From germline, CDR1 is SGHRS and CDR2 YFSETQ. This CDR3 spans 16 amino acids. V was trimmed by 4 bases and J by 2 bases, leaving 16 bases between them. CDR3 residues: CASSVLTGRPYNEQFF. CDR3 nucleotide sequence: TGCGCCAGCAGCGTCCTGACGGGGAGGCCCTACAATGAGCAGTTCTTC.

CDR3 amino acids: CASSHKDRATDTQYF. The CDR3 DNA is TGCGCCAGCAGTCATAAGGACAGGGCCACAGATACGCAGTATTTT. The genes are TRBV5-1 and TRBJ2-3, with 8 bases fitting TRBD1. The CDR3 has 15 amino acids. Germline CDR1 is SGHRS and CDR2 is YFSETQ. The trim removed 5 bases at V and 2 bases at J, leaving 7 bases unmatched.

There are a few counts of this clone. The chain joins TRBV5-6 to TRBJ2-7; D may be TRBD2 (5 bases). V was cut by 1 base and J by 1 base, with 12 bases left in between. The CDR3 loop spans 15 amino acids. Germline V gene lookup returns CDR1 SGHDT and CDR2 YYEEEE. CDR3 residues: CASSLSSLPSYEQYF. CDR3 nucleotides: TGTGCCAGCAGCTTGTCTAGCCTGCCGTCCTACGAGCAGTACTTC.